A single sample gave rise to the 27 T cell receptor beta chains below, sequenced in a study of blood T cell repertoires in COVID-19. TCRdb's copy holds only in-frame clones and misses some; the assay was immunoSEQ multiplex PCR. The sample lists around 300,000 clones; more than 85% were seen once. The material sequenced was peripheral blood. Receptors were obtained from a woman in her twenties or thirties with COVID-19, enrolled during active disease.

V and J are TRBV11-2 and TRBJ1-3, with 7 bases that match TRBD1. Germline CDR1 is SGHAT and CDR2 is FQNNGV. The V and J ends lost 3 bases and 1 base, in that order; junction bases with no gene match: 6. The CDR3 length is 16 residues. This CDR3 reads CASSFNTGASGNTIYF. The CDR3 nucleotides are TGTGCCAGCAGCTTTAATACAGGGGCTTCTGGAAACACCATATATTTT.

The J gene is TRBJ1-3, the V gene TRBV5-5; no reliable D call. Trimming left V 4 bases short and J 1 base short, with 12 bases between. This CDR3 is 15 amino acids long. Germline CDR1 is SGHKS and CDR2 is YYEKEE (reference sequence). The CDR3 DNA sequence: TGTGCCAGCAGCACCTTTCCGGGGTCTGGAAACACCATATATTTT. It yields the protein CASSTFPGSGNTIYF.

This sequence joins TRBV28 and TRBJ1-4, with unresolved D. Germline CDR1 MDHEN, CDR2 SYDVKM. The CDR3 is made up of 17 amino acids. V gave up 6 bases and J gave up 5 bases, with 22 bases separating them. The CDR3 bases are TGTGCCAGCAGGCTGCCCCTTAGCGAGGGTGTGAATGAAAAACTGTTTTTT. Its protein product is CASRLPLSEGVNEKLFF.

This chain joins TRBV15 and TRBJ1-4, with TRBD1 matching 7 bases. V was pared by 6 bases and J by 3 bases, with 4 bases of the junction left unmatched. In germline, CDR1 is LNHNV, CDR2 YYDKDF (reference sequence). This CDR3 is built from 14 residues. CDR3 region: CATRAGTANEKLFF. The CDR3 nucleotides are TGTGCCACCAGGGCCGGGACAGCTAATGAAAAACTGTTTTTT. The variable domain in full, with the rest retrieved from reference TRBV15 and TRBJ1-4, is DAMVIQNPRYQVTQFGKPVTLSCSQTLNHNVMYWYQQKSSQAPKLLFHYYDKDFNNEADTPDNFQSRRPNTSFCFLDIRSPGLGDTAMYLCATRAGTANEKLFFGSGTQLSVL.

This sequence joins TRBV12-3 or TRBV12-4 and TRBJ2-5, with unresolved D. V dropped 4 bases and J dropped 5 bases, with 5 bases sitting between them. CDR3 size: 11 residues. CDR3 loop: CASSYSETQYF. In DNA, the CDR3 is TGTGCCAGCAGTTACTCGGAGACCCAGTACTTC.

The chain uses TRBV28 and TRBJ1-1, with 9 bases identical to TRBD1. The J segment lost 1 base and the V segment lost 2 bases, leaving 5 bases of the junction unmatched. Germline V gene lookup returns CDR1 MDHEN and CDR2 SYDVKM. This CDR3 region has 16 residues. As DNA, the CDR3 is TGTGCCAGCAGTTTACTTCCGGGACAGGGGAACACTGAAGCTTTCTTT. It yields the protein CASSLLPGQGNTEAFF.

CDR3 region: CASSRGAQSEAFF. The DNA for the CDR3 is TGTGCCAGCAGTCGGGGAGCGCAATCTGAAGCTTTCTTT. J is TRBJ1-1 and V is TRBV6-5, with D uncertain. This CDR3 region has 13 residues. Germline V gene lookup returns CDR1 MNHEY and CDR2 SVGAGI. V lost 5 bases, J lost 6 bases, and 13 bases lay in between.

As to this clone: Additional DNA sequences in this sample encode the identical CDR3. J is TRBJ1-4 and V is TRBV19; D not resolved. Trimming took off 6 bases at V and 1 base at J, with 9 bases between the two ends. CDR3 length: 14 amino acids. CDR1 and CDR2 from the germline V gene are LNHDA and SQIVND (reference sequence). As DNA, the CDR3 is TGTGCCAGTAGCCCCCCCGGAACTAATGAAAAACTGTTTTTT. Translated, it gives CASSPPGTNEKLFF.

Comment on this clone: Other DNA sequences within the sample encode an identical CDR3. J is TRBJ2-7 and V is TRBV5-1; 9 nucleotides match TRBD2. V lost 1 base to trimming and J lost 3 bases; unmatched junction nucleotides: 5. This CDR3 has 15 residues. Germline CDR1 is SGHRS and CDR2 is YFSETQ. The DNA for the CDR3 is TGCGCCAGCAGCTTGAGGGCTAGCGGGAACTACGAGCAGTACTTC. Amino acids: CASSLRASGNYEQYF.

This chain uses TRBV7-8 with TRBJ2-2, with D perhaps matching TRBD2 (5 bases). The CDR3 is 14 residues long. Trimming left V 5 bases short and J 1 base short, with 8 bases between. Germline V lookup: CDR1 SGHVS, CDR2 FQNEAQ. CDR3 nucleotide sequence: TGTGCCAGCAGCCCCCGGGGGAACACCGGGGAGCTGTTTTTT. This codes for CASSPRGNTGELFF.

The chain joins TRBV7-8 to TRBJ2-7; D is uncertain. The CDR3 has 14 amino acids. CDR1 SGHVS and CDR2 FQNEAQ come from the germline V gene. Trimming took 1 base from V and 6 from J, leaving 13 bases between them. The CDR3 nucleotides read TGTGCCAGCAGCTTAGTAGTGGGCGCTGGCGAGCAGTACTTC. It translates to CASSLVVGAGEQYF.

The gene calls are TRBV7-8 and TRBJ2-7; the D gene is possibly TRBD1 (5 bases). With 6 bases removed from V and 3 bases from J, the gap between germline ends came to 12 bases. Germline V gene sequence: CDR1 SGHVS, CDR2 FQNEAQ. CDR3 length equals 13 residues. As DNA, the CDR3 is TGTGCCAGCAGTTTTGGGGCTCACTACGAGCAGTACTTC. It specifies CASSFGAHYEQYF.

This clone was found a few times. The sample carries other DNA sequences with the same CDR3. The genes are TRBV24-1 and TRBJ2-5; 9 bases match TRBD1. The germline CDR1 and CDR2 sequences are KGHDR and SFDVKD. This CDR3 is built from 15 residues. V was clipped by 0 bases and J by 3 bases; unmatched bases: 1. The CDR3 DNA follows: TGTGCCACCAGTGATTTGAGGACAGGGGAAGAGACCCAGTACTTC. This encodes CATSDLRTGEETQYF.

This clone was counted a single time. The CDR3 is CASSSGLHGYTF. The CDR3 DNA sequence: TGTGCCAGCAGTTCGGGGTTGCATGGCTACACCTTC. The genes are TRBV28 and TRBJ1-2; D is unclear. Between the trimmed V and J ends, which lost 4 bases and 6 bases, there was a span of 9 bases. The CDR3 loop spans 12 amino acids. Germline CDR1 and CDR2: MDHEN and SYDVKM.

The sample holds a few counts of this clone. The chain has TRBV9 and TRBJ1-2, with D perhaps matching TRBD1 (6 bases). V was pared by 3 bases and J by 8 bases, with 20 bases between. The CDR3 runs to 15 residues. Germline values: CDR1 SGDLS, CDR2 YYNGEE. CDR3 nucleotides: TGTGCCAGCAGCGCACAGGGACCGGCCCCGGGGGGCTACACCTTC. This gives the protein CASSAQGPAPGGYTF.

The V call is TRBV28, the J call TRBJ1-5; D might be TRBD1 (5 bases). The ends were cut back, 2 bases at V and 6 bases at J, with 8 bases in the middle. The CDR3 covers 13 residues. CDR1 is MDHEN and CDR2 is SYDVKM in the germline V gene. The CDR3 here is CASSLRGGQPQHF. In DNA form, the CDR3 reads TGTGCCAGCAGTTTAAGGGGTGGTCAGCCCCAGCATTTT.

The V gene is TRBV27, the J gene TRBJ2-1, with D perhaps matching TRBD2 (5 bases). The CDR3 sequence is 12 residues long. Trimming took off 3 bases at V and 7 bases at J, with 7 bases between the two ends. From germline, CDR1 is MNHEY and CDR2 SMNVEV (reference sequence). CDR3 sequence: CASSLSGNEQFF. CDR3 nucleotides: TGTGCCAGCAGTTTGTCGGGAAATGAGCAGTTCTTC.

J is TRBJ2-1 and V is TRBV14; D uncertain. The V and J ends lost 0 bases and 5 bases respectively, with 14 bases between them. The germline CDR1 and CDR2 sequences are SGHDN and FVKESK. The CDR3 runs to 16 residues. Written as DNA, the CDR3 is TGTGCCAGCAGCCAAGATCTCTTCCAGGAACACAATGAGCAGTTCTTC. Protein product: CASSQDLFQEHNEQFF.

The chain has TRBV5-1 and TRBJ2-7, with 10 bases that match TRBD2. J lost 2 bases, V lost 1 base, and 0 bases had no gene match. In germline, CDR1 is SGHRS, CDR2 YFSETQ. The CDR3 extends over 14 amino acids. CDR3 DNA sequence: TGCGCCAGCAGCTTGAGCGGGAGGGCCTACGAGCAGTACTTC. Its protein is CASSLSGRAYEQYF.

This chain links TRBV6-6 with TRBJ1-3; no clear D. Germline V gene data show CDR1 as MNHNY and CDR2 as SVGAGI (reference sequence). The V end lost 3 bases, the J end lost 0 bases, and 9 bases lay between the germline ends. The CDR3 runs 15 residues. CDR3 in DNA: TGTGCCAGCAGTTATGAAGTCTACTCTGGAAACACCATATATTTT. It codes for CASSYEVYSGNTIYF.

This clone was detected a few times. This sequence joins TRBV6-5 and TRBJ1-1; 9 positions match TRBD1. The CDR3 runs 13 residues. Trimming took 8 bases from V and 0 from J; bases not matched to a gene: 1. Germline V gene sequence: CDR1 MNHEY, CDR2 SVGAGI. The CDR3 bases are TGTGCCAGCCGACAGGGGGTGAACACTGAAGCTTTCTTT. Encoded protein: CASRQGVNTEAFF.

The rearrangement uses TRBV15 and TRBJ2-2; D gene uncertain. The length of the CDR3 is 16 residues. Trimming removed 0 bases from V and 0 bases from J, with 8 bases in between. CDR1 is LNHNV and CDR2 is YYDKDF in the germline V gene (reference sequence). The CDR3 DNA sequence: TGTGCCACCAGCAGAGAGGCACCCCCGAACACCGGGGAGCTGTTTTTT. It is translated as CATSREAPPNTGELFF.

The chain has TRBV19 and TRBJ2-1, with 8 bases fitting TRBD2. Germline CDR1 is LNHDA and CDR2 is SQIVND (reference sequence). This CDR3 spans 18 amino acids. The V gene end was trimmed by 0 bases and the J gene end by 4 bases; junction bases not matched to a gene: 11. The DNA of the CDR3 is TGTGCCAGTAGTATAGAGAGGACTAGCAAGAGGGAATACAATGAGCAGTTCTTC. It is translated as CASSIERTSKREYNEQFF.

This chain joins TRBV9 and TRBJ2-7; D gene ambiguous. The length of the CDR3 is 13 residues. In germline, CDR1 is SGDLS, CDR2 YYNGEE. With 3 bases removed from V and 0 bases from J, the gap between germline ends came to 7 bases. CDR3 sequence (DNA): TGTGCCAGCAGCGCAGGCAGCTCCTACGAGCAGTACTTC. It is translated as CASSAGSSYEQYF.

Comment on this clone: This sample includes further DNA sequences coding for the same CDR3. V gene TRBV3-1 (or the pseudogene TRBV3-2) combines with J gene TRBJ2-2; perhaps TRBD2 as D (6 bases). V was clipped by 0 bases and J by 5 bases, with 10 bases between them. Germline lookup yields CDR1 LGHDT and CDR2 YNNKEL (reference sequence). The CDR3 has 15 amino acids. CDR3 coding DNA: TGTGCCAGCAGCCAAGAAGGAGGGCCAACCGGGGAGCTGTTTTTT. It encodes CASSQEGGPTGELFF.

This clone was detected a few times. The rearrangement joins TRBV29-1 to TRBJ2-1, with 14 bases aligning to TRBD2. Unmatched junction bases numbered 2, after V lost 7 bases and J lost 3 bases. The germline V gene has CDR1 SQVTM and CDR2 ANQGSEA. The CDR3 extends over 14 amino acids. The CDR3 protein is CSAGTSGSYNEQFF. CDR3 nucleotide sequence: TGCAGCGCTGGGACTAGCGGGAGCTACAATGAGCAGTTCTTC.

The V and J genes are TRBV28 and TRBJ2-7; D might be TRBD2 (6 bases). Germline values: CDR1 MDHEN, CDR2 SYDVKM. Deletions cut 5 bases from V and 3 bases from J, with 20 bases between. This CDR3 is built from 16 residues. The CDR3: CASSDLGLPKGYEQYF. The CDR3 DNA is TGTGCCAGCAGTGACCTGGGACTCCCGAAGGGCTACGAGCAGTACTTC. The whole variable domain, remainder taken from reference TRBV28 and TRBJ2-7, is DVKVTQSSRYLVKRTGEKVFLECVQDMDHENMFWYRQDPGLGLRLIYFSYDVKMKEKGDIPEGYSVSREKKERFSLILESASTNQTSMYLCASSDLGLPKGYEQYFGPGTRLTVT.